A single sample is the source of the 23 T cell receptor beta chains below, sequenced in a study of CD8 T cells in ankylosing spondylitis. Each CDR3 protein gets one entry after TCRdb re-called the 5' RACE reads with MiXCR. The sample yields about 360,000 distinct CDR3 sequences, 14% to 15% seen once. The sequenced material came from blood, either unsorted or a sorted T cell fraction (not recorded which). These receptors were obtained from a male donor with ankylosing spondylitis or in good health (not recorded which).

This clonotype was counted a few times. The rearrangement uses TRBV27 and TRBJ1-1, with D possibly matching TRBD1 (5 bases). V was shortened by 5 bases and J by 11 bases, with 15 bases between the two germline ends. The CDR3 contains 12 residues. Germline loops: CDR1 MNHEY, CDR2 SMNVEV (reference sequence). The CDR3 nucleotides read TGTGCCAGCAGTCGTGGGGGGGGATACGCTTTCTTT. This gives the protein CASSRGGGYAFF.

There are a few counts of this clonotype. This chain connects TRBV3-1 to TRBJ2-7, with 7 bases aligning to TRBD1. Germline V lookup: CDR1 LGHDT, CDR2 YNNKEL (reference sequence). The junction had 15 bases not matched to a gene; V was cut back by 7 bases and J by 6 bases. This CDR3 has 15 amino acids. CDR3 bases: TGTGCCAGCACCCCATCCGGGACAGATACCGGCGAGCAGTACTTC. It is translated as CASTPSGTDTGEQYF.

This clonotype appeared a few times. The CDR3 is CASSFMTGNTEAFF. The CDR3 DNA reads as TGTGCCAGCAGCTTCATGACGGGGAACACTGAAGCTTTCTTT. This chain joins TRBV5-6 and TRBJ1-1; D is unclear. Trimming left V 2 bases short and J 1 base short, with 9 bases between. This CDR3 comprises 14 residues. The germline V gene encodes CDR1 SGHDT and CDR2 YYEEEE.

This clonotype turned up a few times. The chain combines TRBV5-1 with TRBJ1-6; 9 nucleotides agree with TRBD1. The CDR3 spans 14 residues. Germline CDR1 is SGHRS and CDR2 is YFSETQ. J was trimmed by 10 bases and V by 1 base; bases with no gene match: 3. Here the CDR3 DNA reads TGCGCCAGCAGCTTGAGGGACAGGGACTCACCCCTCCACTTT. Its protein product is CASSLRDRDSPLHF.

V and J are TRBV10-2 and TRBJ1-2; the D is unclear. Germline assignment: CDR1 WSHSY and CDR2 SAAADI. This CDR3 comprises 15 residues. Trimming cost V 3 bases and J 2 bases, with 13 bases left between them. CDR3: CASSDPGVGNYGYTF. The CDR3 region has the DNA TGCGCCAGCAGTGACCCCGGGGTGGGGAACTATGGCTACACCTTC.

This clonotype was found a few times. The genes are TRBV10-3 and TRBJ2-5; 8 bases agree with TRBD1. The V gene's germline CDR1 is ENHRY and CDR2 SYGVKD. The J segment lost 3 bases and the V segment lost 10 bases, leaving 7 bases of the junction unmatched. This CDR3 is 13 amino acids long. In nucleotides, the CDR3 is TGTGCCACCGGGACAGGTAACGAAGAGACCCAGTACTTC. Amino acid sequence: CATGTGNEETQYF.

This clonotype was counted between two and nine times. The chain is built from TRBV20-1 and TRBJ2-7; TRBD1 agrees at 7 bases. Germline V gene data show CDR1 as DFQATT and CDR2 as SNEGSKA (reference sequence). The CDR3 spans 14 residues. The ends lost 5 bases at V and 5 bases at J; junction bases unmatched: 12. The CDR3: CSAAPGGGVHEQYF. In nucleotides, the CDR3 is TGCAGTGCTGCCCCAGGGGGTGGTGTACACGAGCAGTACTTC.

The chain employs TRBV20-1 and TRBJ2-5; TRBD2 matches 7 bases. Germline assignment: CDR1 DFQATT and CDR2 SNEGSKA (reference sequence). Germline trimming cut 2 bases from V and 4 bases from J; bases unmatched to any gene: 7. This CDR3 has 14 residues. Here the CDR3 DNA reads TGCAGTGCTAGACACCCGGCTAGCGGAGAGACCCAGTACTTC. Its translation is CSARHPASGETQYF.

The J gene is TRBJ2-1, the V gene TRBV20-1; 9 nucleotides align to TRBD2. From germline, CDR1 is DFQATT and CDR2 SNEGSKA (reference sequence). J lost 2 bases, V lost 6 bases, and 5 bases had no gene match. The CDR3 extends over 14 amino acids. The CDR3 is CSAEASGTYNEQFF. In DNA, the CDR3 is TGCAGTGCGGAAGCTAGCGGGACCTACAATGAGCAGTTCTTC.

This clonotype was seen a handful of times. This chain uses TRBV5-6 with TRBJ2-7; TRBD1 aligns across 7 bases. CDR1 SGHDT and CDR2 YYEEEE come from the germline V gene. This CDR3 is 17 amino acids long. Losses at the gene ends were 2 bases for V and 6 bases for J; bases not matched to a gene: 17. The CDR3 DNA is TGTGCCAGCAGCTTAGGGGCAGGGGGTGCCCAGGGTATCGAGCAGTACTTC. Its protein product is CASSLGAGGAQGIEQYF.

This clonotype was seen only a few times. CDR3 coding DNA: TGTGCCAGCAGTTTTGGGGGTGCGGGGGTTGAGACCCAGTACTTC. It translates to CASSFGGAGVETQYF. The chain recombines TRBV28 with TRBJ2-5; the match to TRBD2 covers 7 bases. Germline V gene data show CDR1 as MDHEN and CDR2 as SYDVKM. Trimming cost V 3 bases and J 5 bases; bases outside gene matches: 9. This CDR3 spans 15 amino acids. The variable domain in full, with the rest retrieved from reference TRBV28 and TRBJ2-5, is DVKVTQSSRYLVKRTGEKVFLECVQDMDHENMFWYRQDPGLGLRLIYFSYDVKMKEKGDIPEGYSVSREKKERFSLILESASTNQTSMYLCASSFGGAGVETQYFGPGTRLLVL.

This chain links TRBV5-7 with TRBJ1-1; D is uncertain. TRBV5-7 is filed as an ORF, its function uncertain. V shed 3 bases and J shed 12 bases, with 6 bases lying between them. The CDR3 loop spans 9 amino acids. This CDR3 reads CASSSRTFF. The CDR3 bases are TGTGCCAGCAGCTCTCGAACTTTCTTT.

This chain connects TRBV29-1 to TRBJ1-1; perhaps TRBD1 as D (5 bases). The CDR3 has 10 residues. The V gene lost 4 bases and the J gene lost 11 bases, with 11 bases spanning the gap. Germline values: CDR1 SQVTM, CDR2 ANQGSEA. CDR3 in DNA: TGCAGCGTTGCTGACGGGGGGGCTTTCTTT. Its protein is CSVADGGAFF.

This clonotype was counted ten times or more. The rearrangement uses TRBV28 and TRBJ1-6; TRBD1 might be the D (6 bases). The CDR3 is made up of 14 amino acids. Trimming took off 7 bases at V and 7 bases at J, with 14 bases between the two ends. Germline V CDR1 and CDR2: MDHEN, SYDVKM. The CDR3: CASMRDGTNSPLHF. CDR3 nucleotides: TGTGCCAGCATGCGGGACGGGACAAATTCACCCCTCCACTTT.

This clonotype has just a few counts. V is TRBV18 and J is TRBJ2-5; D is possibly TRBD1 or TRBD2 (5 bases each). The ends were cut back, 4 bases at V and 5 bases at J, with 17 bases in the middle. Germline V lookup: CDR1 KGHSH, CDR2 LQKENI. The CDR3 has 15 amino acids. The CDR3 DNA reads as TGTGCCAGCTCACTACCCTCAGGGAGAAAGGAGACCCAGTACTTC. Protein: CASSLPSGRKETQYF. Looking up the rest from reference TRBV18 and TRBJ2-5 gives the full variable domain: NAGVMQNPRHLVRRRGQEARLRCSPMKGHSHVYWYRQLPEEGLKFMVYLQKENIIDESGMPKERFSAEFPKEGPSILRIQQVVRGDSAAYFCASSLPSGRKETQYFGPGTRLLVL.

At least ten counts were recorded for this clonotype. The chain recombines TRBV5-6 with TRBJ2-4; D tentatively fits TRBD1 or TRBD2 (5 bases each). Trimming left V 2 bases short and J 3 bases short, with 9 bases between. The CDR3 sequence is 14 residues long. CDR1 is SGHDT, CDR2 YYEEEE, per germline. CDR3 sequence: CASSFGTLKNIQYF. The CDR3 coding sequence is TGTGCCAGCAGCTTTGGGACCCTCAAAAACATTCAGTACTTC.

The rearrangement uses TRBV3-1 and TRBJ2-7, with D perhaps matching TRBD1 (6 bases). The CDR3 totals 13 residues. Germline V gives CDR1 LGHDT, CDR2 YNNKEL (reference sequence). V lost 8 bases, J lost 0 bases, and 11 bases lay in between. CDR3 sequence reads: CASGGSSSYEQYF. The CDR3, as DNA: TGTGCCAGCGGGGGCTCGAGCTCCTACGAGCAGTACTTC.

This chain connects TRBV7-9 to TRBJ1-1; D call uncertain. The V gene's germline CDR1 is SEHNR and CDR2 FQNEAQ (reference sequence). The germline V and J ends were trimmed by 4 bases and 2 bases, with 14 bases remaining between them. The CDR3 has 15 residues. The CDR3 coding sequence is TGTGCCAGCAGCTCACTCGCCGGGCCCAACACTGAAGCTTTCTTT. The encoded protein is CASSSLAGPNTEAFF.

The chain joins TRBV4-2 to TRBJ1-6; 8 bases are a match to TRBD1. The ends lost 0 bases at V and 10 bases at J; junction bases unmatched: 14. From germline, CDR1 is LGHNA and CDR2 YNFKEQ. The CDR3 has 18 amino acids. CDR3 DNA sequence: TGTGCCAGCAGCCAAGATAAGAGGACAGGGAGGCCTAACTCACCCCTCCACTTT. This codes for CASSQDKRTGRPNSPLHF.

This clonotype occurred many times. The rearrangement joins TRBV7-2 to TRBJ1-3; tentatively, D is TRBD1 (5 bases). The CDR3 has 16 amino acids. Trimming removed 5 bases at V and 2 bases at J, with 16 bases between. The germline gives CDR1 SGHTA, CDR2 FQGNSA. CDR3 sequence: CASSQSRGGTGNTIYF. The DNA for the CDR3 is TGTGCCAGCAGCCAGAGTAGGGGCGGGACTGGAAACACCATATATTTT.

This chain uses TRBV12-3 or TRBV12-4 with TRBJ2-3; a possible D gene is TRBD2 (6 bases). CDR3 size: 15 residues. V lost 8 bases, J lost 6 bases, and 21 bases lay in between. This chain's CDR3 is CASSSRGVGTDTQYF. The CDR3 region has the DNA TGTGCCAGCTCCTCCCGCGGGGTGGGTACGGATACGCAGTATTTT.

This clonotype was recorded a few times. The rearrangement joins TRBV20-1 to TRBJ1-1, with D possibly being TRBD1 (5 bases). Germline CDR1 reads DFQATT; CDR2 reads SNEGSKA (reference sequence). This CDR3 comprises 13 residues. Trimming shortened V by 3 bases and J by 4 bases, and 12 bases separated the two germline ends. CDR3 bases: TGCAGTGCTAGGGCGGGGGGAAGCACTGAAGCTTTCTTT. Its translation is CSARAGGSTEAFF.

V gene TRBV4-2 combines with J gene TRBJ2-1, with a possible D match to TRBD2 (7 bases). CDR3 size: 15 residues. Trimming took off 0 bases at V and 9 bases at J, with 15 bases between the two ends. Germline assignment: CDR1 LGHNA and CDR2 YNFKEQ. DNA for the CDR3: TGTGCCAGCAGCCAAGACGCGAGGGGGAGGGGTGAGCAGTTCTTC. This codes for CASSQDARGRGEQFF.